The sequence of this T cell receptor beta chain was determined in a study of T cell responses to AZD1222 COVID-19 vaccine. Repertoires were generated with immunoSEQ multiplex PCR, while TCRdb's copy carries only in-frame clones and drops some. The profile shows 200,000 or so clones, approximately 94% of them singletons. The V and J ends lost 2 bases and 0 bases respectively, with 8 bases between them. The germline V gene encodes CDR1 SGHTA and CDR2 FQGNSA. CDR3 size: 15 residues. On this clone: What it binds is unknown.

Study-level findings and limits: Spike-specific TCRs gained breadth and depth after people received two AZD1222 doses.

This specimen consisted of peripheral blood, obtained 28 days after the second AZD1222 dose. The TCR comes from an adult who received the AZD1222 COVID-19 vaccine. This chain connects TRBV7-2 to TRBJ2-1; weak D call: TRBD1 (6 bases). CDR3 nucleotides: TGTGCCAGCAGCTTACAGGGGAGCTCCTACAATGAGCAGTTCTTC. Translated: CASSLQGSSYNEQFF.